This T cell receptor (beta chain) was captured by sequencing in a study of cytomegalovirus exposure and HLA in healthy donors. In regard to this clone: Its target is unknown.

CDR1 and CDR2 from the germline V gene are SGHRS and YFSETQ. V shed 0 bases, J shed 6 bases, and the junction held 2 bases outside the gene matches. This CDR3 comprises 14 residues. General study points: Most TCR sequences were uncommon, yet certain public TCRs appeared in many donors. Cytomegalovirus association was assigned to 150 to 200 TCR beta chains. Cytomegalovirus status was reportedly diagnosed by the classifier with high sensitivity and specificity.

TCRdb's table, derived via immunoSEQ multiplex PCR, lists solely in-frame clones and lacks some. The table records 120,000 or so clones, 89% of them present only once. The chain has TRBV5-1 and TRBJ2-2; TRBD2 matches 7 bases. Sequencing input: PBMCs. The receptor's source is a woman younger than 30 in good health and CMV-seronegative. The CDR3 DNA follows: TGCGCCAGCAGCTTGGTAGCGGGCGCCGGGGAGCTGTTTTTT. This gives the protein CASSLVAGAGELFF.